These 23 T cell receptor beta chains share one sample of origin, sequenced in a study of control samples from healthy donors and cancer patients. Method: immunoSEQ multiplex PCR; TCRdb's copy keeps in-frame clones and lacks some. The repertoire holds about 140,000 clones, with approximately 92% as singletons. The sequenced material came from blood. These receptors were taken from a man aged 25 to 40 in good health.

The gene calls are TRBV4-2 and TRBJ2-5; 8 bases align to TRBD2. V lost 2 bases and J lost 5; bases outside the gene matches: 10. The CDR3 extends over 16 amino acids. CDR1 is LGHNA, CDR2 YNFKEQ, per germline. The CDR3 DNA is TGTGCCAGCAGCCAAACGCGACGCGGGAGGTACGAGACCCAGTACTTC. Residues: CASSQTRRGRYETQYF.

The chain combines TRBV2 with TRBJ1-4; TRBD1 matches 11 bases. The V gene end was trimmed by 3 bases and the J gene end by 3 bases; junction bases not matched to a gene: 0. The length of the CDR3 is 15 residues. The germline V gene encodes CDR1 SNHLY and CDR2 FYNNEI. The CDR3 spells CASSEDRGPNEKLFF. The DNA of the CDR3 is TGTGCCAGCAGTGAGGACAGGGGGCCTAATGAAAAACTGTTTTTT.

The chain carries TRBV18 and TRBJ2-5; 13 nucleotides line up with TRBD2. Germline V gene sequence: CDR1 KGHSH, CDR2 LQKENI. CDR3 size: 16 residues. V lost 3 bases to trimming and J lost 1 base; unmatched junction nucleotides: 2. The CDR3 bases are TGTGCCAGCTCACCGGGACTAGCGGGGCGCCAAGAGACCCAGTACTTC. Residues: CASSPGLAGRQETQYF.

The chain is built from TRBV9 and TRBJ2-7; TRBD2 matches 8 bases. This CDR3 is 16 amino acids long. V trimming: 0 bases; J trimming: 5 bases; junction bases outside the gene matches: 10. The germline CDR1 and CDR2 sequences are SGDLS and YYNGEE. The CDR3 DNA reads TGTGCCAGCAGCGTAGGTTCCGCGGGAGCGGGAGACGAGCAGTACTTC. Its translation is CASSVGSAGAGDEQYF.

This rearrangement joins TRBV5-8 to TRBJ2-2; 7 bases are a match to TRBD2. This CDR3 is 14 amino acids long. V shed 4 bases, J shed 7 bases, and the junction held 7 bases outside the gene matches. CDR1 SGHTS and CDR2 YDEGEE come from the germline V gene. CDR3 coding DNA: TGTGCCAGCAGCGGACTAGGAGTAAGCGGGGAGCTGTTTTTT. This translates into CASSGLGVSGELFF. Combining the CDR3 with reference TRBV5-8 and TRBJ2-2 gives the whole variable domain EAGVTQSPTHLIKTRGQQATLRCSPISGHTSVYWYQQALGLGLQFLLWYDEGEERNRGNFPPRFSGRQFPNYSSELNVNALELEDSALYLCASSGLGVSGELFFGEGSRLTVL.

This chain connects TRBV30 to TRBJ1-4, with D maybe TRBD1 (5 bases). The CDR3 extends over 17 amino acids. Germline V CDR1 and CDR2: GTSNPN, SVGIG (reference sequence). The V end was cut by 2 bases, the J end by 2 bases, with 18 bases between. The CDR3 sequence is CAWSSLRGTATNEKLFF. Written as DNA, the CDR3 is TGTGCCTGGAGTTCACTTCGAGGGACGGCGACTAATGAAAAACTGTTTTTT.

This clone was detected ten times or more. The J gene is TRBJ1-6, the V gene TRBV19, with a possible D match to TRBD1 (6 bases). This CDR3 contains 13 residues. Per germline, CDR1 LNHDA and CDR2 SQIVND (reference sequence). V was trimmed by 6 bases and J by 13 bases, leaving 16 bases between them. The CDR3 loop reads CASSDTRGGPLHF. CDR3 in DNA: TGTGCCAGTAGCGATACCAGGGGCGGGCCCCTCCACTTT.

This chain joins TRBV6-1 and TRBJ2-3; 12 bases align to TRBD2. The CDR3 covers 15 residues. V lost 2 bases, J lost 4 bases, and 1 base stayed unmatched. The germline CDR1 and CDR2 sequences are MNHNS and SASEGT. The CDR3 bases are TGTGCCAGCAGTGAAAGACTAGCGGGAGCAGATACGCAGTATTTT. Translation gives CASSERLAGADTQYF.

The V gene is TRBV18, the J gene TRBJ2-2, with TRBD2 as a possible D gene (5 bases). This CDR3 comprises 16 residues. The germline V gene encodes CDR1 KGHSH and CDR2 LQKENI. Trimming removed 3 bases from V and 0 bases from J, with 11 bases in between. In DNA form, the CDR3 reads TGTGCCAGCTCACCGTACCTAGCTTCGAACACCGGGGAGCTGTTTTTT. Translation gives CASSPYLASNTGELFF.

The chain carries TRBV30 and TRBJ2-7, with 10 bases lining up with TRBD2. Germline V lookup: CDR1 GTSNPN, CDR2 SVGIG (reference sequence). Germline trimming cut 2 bases from V and 4 bases from J; bases unmatched to any gene: 8. CDR3 length: 15 residues. The CDR3 reads CAWSSLAGDLYEQYF. For the CDR3, the DNA is TGTGCCTGGAGTTCCCTAGCGGGAGACTTATACGAGCAGTACTTC.

The chain recombines TRBV6-5 with TRBJ2-3; 9 positions agree with TRBD2. The CDR3 extends over 14 amino acids. Germline V gives CDR1 MNHEY, CDR2 SVGAGI. V shed 5 bases, J shed 7 bases, and the junction held 7 bases outside the gene matches. The CDR3 region has the DNA TGTGCCAGCAGTATAGCGGGAGATGTAAATACGCAGTATTTT. Translation: CASSIAGDVNTQYF.

V and J are TRBV7-2 and TRBJ1-2; possible D gene TRBD1, 6 bases. The CDR3 sequence is 17 residues long. CDR1 is SGHTA, CDR2 FQGNSA, per germline. V gave up 2 bases and J gave up 6 bases, with 22 bases separating them. CDR3 sequence (DNA): TGTGCCAGCAGCTTAAAGGGGGTAGGGAGGGATGCTCATGGCTACACCTTC. This codes for CASSLKGVGRDAHGYTF.

This sequence joins TRBV4-3 and TRBJ2-7; no definite D call. Germline V gene lookup returns CDR1 LGHNA and CDR2 YSLEER. Trimming stripped 0 bases from V and 2 bases from J, with 5 bases between. CDR3 length: 13 residues. CDR3 in amino acids: CASSQDLAYEQYF. CDR3 nucleotides: TGCGCCAGCAGCCAAGATCTGGCCTACGAGCAGTACTTC.

This clone was detected once. The chain joins TRBV6-6 to TRBJ1-3; D unresolved. Trimming took 7 bases from V and 6 from J, leaving 16 bases between them. The CDR3 extends over 14 amino acids. Germline lookup yields CDR1 MNHNY and CDR2 SVGAGI (reference sequence). This CDR3 is CASTAGSLQNTIYF. CDR3 nucleotides: TGTGCCAGCACAGCCGGGTCCTTACAAAACACCATATATTTT.

The gene calls are TRBV18 and TRBJ1-2; unclear D gene. V lost 8 bases, J lost 4 bases, and 17 bases lay in between. The CDR3 length is 14 residues. CDR1 and CDR2 (germline): KGHSH, LQKENI. The CDR3 loop is CASTTMKTGYGYTF. CDR3 DNA sequence: TGTGCCAGCACCACGATGAAAACGGGCTATGGCTACACCTTC.

This sequence joins TRBV7-9 and TRBJ2-3; 10 positions match TRBD2. V lost 3 bases, J lost 3 bases, and 6 bases stayed unmatched. Germline CDR1 is SEHNR and CDR2 is FQNEAQ (reference sequence). The CDR3 covers 16 residues. CDR3 sequence (DNA): TGTGCCAGCAGCTTCTTCTCTAGCGGGAGTACAGATACGCAGTATTTT. The encoded protein is CASSFFSSGSTDTQYF.

V usage is TRBV15 and J usage is TRBJ1-5, with a weak D call TRBD1 (5 bases). Trimming cost V 0 bases and J 3 bases, with 9 bases left between them. CDR3 length: 15 amino acids. Germline V gene data show CDR1 as LNHNV and CDR2 as YYDKDF (reference sequence). CDR3 residues: CATSRDREVNQPQHF. Written as DNA, the CDR3 is TGTGCCACCAGCAGAGACAGGGAGGTCAATCAGCCCCAGCATTTT.

V and J are TRBV28 and TRBJ2-2, with D uncertain. Germline V gene data show CDR1 as MDHEN and CDR2 as SYDVKM. Trimming pared 4 bases from V and 6 bases from J, leaving 12 bases between. CDR3 length equals 14 residues. CDR3 DNA: TGTGCCAGCAGTTCGCCGGCTTTGTCCGGGGAGCTGTTTTTT. Its protein product is CASSSPALSGELFF.

This clone was counted only a few times. The rearrangement joins TRBV7-9 to TRBJ1-1; 7 bases are shared with TRBD1. The CDR3 covers 12 residues. Germline V lookup: CDR1 SEHNR, CDR2 FQNEAQ (reference sequence). With 2 bases clipped from V and 10 bases from J, the junction kept 4 bases outside the gene matches. The CDR3 sequence is CASSLRQGLAFF. For the CDR3, the DNA is TGTGCCAGCAGCTTAAGACAGGGTTTAGCTTTCTTT.

The chain couples TRBV4-1 to TRBJ2-1; D uncertain. Germline V gives CDR1 MGHRA, CDR2 YSYEKL. This CDR3 spans 13 amino acids. V dropped 4 bases and J dropped 4 bases, with 8 bases sitting between them. CDR3 sequence: CASSRQTYNEQFF. The CDR3 DNA follows: TGCGCCAGCAGCCGGCAAACATACAATGAGCAGTTCTTC.

The rearrangement links TRBV18 to TRBJ2-3, with 8 positions matching TRBD1. CDR3 length: 15 amino acids. The germline gives CDR1 KGHSH, CDR2 LQKENI. Losses at the gene ends were 2 bases for V and 4 bases for J; bases not matched to a gene: 5. The CDR3 region is CASSPAGGGADTQYF. The CDR3 DNA reads as TGTGCCAGCTCACCAGCAGGGGGCGGCGCAGATACGCAGTATTTT. The full variable domain, completed using reference TRBV18 and TRBJ2-3, is NAGVMQNPRHLVRRRGQEARLRCSPMKGHSHVYWYRQLPEEGLKFMVYLQKENIIDESGMPKERFSAEFPKEGPSILRIQQVVRGDSAAYFCASSPAGGGADTQYFGPGTRLTVL.

This clone was counted a single time. The CDR3 DNA reads as TGTGCCATCTCTAAGGGCCTCTATGGCTACACCTTC. This gives the protein CAISKGLYGYTF. V usage is TRBV28 and J usage is TRBJ1-2, with no clear D. The germline V gene has CDR1 MDHEN and CDR2 SYDVKM. The CDR3 runs to 12 residues. V lost 10 bases and J 4 bases, leaving 13 bases between the germline ends.

This clone was recorded a few times. The rearrangement joins TRBV7-9 to TRBJ2-1; D may be TRBD2 (5 bases). The CDR3 is 14 amino acids. Trimming shortened V by 4 bases and J by 5 bases, and 12 bases separated the two germline ends. The germline V gene encodes CDR1 SEHNR and CDR2 FQNEAQ (reference sequence). CDR3 amino acids: CASSWTPTDNEQFF. CDR3 bases: TGTGCCAGCAGCTGGACTCCTACTGACAATGAGCAGTTCTTC.